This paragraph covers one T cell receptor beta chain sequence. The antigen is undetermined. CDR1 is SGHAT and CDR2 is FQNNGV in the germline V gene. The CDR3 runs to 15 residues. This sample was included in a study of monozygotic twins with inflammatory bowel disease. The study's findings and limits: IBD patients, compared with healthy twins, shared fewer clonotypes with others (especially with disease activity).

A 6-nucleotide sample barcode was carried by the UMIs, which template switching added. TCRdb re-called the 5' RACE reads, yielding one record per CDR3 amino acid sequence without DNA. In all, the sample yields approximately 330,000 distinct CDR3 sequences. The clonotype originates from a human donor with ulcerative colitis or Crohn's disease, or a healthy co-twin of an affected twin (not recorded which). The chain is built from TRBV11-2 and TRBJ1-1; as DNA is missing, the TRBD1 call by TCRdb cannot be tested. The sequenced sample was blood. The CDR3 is CASSLGGGQGSEAFF.